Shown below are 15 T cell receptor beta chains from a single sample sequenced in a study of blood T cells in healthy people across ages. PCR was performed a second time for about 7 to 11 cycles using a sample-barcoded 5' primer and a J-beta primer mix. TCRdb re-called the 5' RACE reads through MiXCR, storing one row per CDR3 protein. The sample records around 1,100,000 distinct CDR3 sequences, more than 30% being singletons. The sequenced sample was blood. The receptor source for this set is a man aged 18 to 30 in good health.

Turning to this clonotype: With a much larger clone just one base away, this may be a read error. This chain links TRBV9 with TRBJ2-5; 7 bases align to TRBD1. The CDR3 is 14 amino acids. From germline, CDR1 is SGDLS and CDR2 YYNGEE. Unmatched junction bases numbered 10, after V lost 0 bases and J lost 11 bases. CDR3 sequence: CASSVEQGINEQYF. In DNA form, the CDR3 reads TGTGCCAGCAGCGTAGAACAGGGGATCAATGAGCAGTACTTC.

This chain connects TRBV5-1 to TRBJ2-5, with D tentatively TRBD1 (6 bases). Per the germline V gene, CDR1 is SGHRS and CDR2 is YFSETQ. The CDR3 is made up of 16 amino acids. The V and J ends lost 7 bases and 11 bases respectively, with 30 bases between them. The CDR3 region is CASRTYTGTIINEQYF. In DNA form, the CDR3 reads TGCGCCAGCCGTACATATACCGGGACAATAATTAATGAGCAGTACTTC.

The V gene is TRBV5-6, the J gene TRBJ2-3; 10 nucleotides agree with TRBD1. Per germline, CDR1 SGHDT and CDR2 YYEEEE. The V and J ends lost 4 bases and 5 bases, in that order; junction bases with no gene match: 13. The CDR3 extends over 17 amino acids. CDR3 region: CASSRGQGLIRVDTQYF. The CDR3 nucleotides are TGTGCCAGCAGCCGGGGACAGGGGTTGATCCGAGTAGATACGCAGTATTTT. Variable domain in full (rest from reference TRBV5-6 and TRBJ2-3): DAGVTQSPTHLIKTRGQQVTLRCSPKSGHDTVSWYQQALGQGPQFIFQYYEEEERQRGNFPDRFSGHQFPNYSSELNVNALLLGDSALYLCASSRGQGLIRVDTQYFGPGTRLTVL.

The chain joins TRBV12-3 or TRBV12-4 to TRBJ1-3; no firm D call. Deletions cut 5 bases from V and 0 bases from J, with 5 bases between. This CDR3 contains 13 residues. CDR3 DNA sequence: TGTGCCAGCAGTGTTAACTCTGGAAACACCATATATTTT. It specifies CASSVNSGNTIYF.

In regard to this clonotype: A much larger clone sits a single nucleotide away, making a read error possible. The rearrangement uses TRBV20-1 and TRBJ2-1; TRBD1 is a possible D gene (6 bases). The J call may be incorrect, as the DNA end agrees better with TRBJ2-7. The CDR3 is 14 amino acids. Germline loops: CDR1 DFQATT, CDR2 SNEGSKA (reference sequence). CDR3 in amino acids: CSARQGSSYNEQYF. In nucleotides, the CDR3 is TGCAGTGCTAGACAGGGGAGCTCCTACAATGAGCAGTACTTC.

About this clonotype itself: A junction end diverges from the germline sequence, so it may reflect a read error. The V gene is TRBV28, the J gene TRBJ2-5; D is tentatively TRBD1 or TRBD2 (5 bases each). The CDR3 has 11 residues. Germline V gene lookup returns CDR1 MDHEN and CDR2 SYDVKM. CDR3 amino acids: CACSPGTLKYF. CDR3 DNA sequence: TGTGCCTGCAGCCCAGGGACCCTCAAGTACTTC.

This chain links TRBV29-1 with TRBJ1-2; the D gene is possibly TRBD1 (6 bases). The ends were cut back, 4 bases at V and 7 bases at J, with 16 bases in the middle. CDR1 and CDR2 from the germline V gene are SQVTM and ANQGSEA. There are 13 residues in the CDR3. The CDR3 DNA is TGCAGCGTTGGAAGGGAGGGGGGGTCTGGCTACACCTTC. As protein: CSVGREGGSGYTF. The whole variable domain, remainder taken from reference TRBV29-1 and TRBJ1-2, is SAVISQKPSRDICQRGTSLTIQCQVDSQVTMMFWYRQQPGQSLTLIATANQGSEATYESGFVIDKFPISRPNLTFSTLTVSNMSPEDSSIYLCSVGREGGSGYTFGSGTRLTVV.

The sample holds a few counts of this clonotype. CDR3 region: CSAVLLSNEQFF. As DNA, the CDR3 is TGCAGTGCTGTTCTCCTGAGCAATGAGCAGTTCTTC. The chain carries TRBV20-1 and TRBJ2-1; the D is unclear. V lost 5 bases, J lost 6 bases, and 11 bases lay in between. This CDR3 region has 12 residues. CDR1 is DFQATT and CDR2 is SNEGSKA in the germline V gene (reference sequence).

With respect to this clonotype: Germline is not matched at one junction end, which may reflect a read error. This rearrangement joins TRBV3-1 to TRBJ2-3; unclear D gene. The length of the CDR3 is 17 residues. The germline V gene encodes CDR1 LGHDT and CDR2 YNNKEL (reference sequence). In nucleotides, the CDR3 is TGTGCCAGCATCCAAGACGTGGGTCTATCCACCACAGATACGCAGTATTTT. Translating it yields CASIQDVGLSTTDTQYF.

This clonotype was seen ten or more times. The CDR3: CASSLTGTYEQYF. Here the CDR3 DNA reads TGCGCCAGCAGCTTGACCGGGACTTACGAGCAGTACTTC. This chain uses TRBV5-1 with TRBJ2-7; tentative D call: TRBD2 (6 bases). V lost 1 base and J 4 bases, leaving 9 bases between the germline ends. Germline-derived CDR1 and CDR2 are SGHRS and YFSETQ. The CDR3 is 13 amino acids.

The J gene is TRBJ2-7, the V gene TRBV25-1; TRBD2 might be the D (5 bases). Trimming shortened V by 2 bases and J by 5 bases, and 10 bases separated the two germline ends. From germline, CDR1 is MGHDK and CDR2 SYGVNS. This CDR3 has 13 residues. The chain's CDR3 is CASSEGTGDEQYF. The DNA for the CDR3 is TGTGCCAGCAGTGAAGGAACCGGGGACGAGCAGTACTTC.

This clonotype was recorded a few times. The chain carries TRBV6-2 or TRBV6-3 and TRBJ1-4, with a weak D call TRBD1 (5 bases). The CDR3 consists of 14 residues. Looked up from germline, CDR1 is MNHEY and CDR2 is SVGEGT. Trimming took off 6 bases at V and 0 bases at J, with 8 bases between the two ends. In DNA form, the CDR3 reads TGTGCCAGCAGAGACAGCTCAACTAATGAAAAACTGTTTTTT. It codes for CASRDSSTNEKLFF.

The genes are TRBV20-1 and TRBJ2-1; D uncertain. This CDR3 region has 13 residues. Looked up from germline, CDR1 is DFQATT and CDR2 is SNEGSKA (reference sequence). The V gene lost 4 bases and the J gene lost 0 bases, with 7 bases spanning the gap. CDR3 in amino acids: CSAIRGSYNEQFF. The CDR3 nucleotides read TGCAGTGCTATTCGAGGCTCCTACAATGAGCAGTTCTTC.

The CDR3 DNA reads as TGTGCCAGCAGCTTAGTTATCTTTGGGAACACTGAAGCTTTCTTT. It is translated as CASSLVIFGNTEAFF. The J gene is TRBJ1-1, the V gene TRBV7-2; unclear D gene. The CDR3 has 15 amino acids. Germline lookup yields CDR1 SGHTA and CDR2 FQGNSA. The germline V and J ends were trimmed by 1 base and 1 base, with 10 bases remaining between them.

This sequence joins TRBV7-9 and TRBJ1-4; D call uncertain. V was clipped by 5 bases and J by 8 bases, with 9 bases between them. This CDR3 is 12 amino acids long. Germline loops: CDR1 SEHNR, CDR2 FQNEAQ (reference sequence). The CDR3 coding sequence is TGTGCCAGCAGCGAGGTTGCGGAAAAACTGTTTTTT. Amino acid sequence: CASSEVAEKLFF.